This TCR beta chain was documented in a study of vaccination effects on CD4 cells after COVID-19. The protocol was immunoSEQ multiplex PCR, while the TCRdb copy is restricted to in-frame clones and leaves out a portion. The sample yields some 69,000 clones, around two thirds seen once. Findings of the study overall: Clonal contraction was marked in infection- and vaccine-induced clones late after vaccination.

The V end was cut by 1 base, the J end by 4 bases, with 19 bases between. Germline V gives CDR1 SGHVS, CDR2 FNYEAQ. The length of the CDR3 is 17 residues. Sequencing was preceded by expansion of antigen-specific CD4+ T cells with viral peptide pools in the ViraFEST assay. Upon completion of about 10 days in culture, CD4+ T cells were isolated. Two-dose vaccination with either BNT162b2 or mRNA-1273 was given to the participants. As concerns this clone: Its antigen is unknown.

The chain joins TRBV7-6 to TRBJ1-1; weak D call: TRBD1 (6 bases). The material sequenced was CD4+ T cells from PBMCs cultured with HCoV-229E spike peptides, taken after COVID-19 vaccination. The receptor was isolated from a human donor who received a COVID-19 vaccine. CDR3 coding DNA: TGTGCCAGCAGCTTAGGATCCGGGATCAGAGGGGGCACTGAAGCTTTCTTT. It specifies CASSLGSGIRGGTEAFF.